Listed here is a single T cell receptor (beta chain). Methods used by the authors: Nucleated cell counts were estimated from reference gene primer amplification. TCRdb's table, derived via immunoSEQ multiplex PCR, lists solely in-frame clones and lacks some. The DNA gave D and trimming, while V, J and clone size come from that table. Here the sample spans 200,000 to 250,000 clones, around 83% being singletons. The sample is drawn from a study of blood T cell repertoires in COVID-19. As for the study in general: Collection of acute and convalescent COVID-19 samples took place in the United States, Italy and Spain. In each case, the material was cDNA or gDNA derived from T cells, B-cell-depleted T cells, or PBMCs.

V shed 4 bases and J 4 bases; nucleotides not matched to a gene: 10. There are 16 residues in the CDR3. Germline V CDR1 and CDR2: MDHEN, SYDVKM. Sequenced input: peripheral blood. The sequence was obtained from a human donor in a cohort sampled during active COVID-19. The chain recombines TRBV28 with TRBJ1-5, with 7 nucleotides matching TRBD1. The CDR3 here is CASSYSARGRNQPQHF. The CDR3 DNA reads TGTGCCAGCAGTTATTCGGCCAGGGGGAGAAATCAGCCCCAGCATTTT.